This T cell receptor beta chain was sequenced for a study of CD8+ T cells in alopecia areata. The study, taken as a whole, reports: Researchers report lesional scalp, most notably alopecia totalis/universalis, outstripped normal scalp in clonality.

V lost 4 bases and J lost 7, with 14 bases in between. The CDR3 sequence is 14 residues long. CDR1 and CDR2 from the germline V gene are SGHDN and FVKESK. As for this clone: The target antigen is unknown.

Sorting of CD4+ and CD8+ T cells was performed on PBMCs. Extracted RNA was reverse transcribed, and the resulting cDNA served as sequencing template. The method was immunoSEQ multiplex PCR; TCRdb's version includes in-frame clones alone and lacks a portion of them. The sample carries roughly 150,000 clones, roughly 50% recorded once. The sample consisted of CD4+ T cells sorted from blood. This TCR came from a human donor in good health. The V gene is TRBV14, the J gene TRBJ1-5; D remains unclear. CDR3 nucleotides: TGTGCCAGCAGCCCGTCTGGGAGCACACAGCCCCAGCATTTT. Residues: CASSPSGSTQPQHF.